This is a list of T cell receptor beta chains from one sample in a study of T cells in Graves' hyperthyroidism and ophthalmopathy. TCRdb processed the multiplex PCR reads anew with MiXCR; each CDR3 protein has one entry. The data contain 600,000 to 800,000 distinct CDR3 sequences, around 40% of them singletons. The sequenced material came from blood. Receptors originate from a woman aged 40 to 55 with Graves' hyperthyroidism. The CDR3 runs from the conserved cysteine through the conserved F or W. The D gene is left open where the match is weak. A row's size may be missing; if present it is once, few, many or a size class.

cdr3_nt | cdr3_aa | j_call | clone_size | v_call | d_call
TGTGCCAGCAGCAGGGACAGCCTCTACGAGCAGTACTTC | CASSRDSLYEQYF | TRBJ2-7 | many | TRBV25-1 | TRBD1
TGTGCCAGCAGCGAAGACCGCCACGAGCAGTACTTC | CASSEDRHEQYF | TRBJ2-7 | - | TRBV6-2/TRBV6-3 | -
TGTGCCACCAGTGATTCTAAGGCCCTACTACGAGGCTACACCTTC | CATSDSKALLRGYTF | TRBJ1-2 | many | TRBV24-1 | -
TGTGCCAGCAGTGCCGACAGGGTGCCCTACGAGCAGTACTTC | CASSADRVPYEQYF | TRBJ2-7 | - | TRBV2 | TRBD1
TGTGCCATCGGGACGGACAGGTCCTACGAGCAGTACTTC | CAIGTDRSYEQYF | TRBJ2-7 | - | TRBV10-3 | TRBD1
TGCAGTGCTAGTAGCAGGGCCCAGTACTTC | CSASSRAQYF | TRBJ2-5 | - | TRBV20-1 | -
TGTGCCAGCAAACTCGCAGGGGTGGAGACCCAGTACTTC | CASKLAGVETQYF | TRBJ2-5 | - | TRBV25-1 | -
TGCGCCAGCAGCTTCCGGACTAGCGGTTACTACGAGCAGTACTTC | CASSFRTSGYYEQYF | TRBJ2-7 | - | TRBV5-1 | TRBD2
TGTGCCAGTAGTGGAACGGGTTCAAGCAATCAGCCCCAGCATTTT | CASSGTGSSNQPQHF | TRBJ1-5 | many | TRBV19 | -
TGCAGCGTTTGGGACAGGGGATTACAAGAGACCCAGTACTTC | CSVWDRGLQETQYF | TRBJ2-5 | once | TRBV29-1 | TRBD1
TGTGCCAGTCTCTGGCGGGCAGGGGCTTATGGCAATCAGCCCCAGCATTTT | CASLWRAGAYGNQPQHF | TRBJ1-5 | many | TRBV19 | -
TGTGCCAGCAGCGCCAGGGGGCCGGGCACTGAAGCTTTCTTT | CASSARGPGTEAFF | TRBJ1-1 | many | TRBV7-9 | TRBD1
TGCGCCAGCAGCCAGTCACCCCTGGACAACTCCCAAGAGACCCAGTACTTC | CASSQSPLDNSQETQYF | TRBJ2-5 | once | TRBV10-1 | -
TGCAGTGCTAGCCCCCAGATCGGGGGTTCACCCCTCCACTTT | CSASPQIGGSPLHF | TRBJ1-6 | many | TRBV20-1 | -
TGTGCCAGCAGTTTGATCGGACACATGAACACTGAAGCTTTCTTT | CASSLIGHMNTEAFF | TRBJ1-1 | few | TRBV12-3/TRBV12-4 | -
TGCAGCGTCCTAGGGGACCCTGGACAGCCCCAGCATTTT | CSVLGDPGQPQHF | TRBJ1-5 | many | TRBV29-1 | -
TGTGCCAGCAGCTTGGTTCGGGGAGTGGAGCAGTACTTC | CASSLVRGVEQYF | TRBJ2-7 | many | TRBV5-5 | -
TGCAGCGTCGGAGACAGGGGTTTCTATGGCTACACCTTC | CSVGDRGFYGYTF | TRBJ1-2 | once | TRBV29-1 | TRBD1
TGTGCCAGCAGCTTGACCTCTAGCACAGATACGCAGTATTTT | CASSLTSSTDTQYF | TRBJ2-3 | - | TRBV7-9 | -
TGCAGTGCTAGAGTACATGGGACGAACACTGAAGCTTTCTTT | CSARVHGTNTEAFF | TRBJ1-1 | - | TRBV20-1 | -
TGTGCTAGTGGTTTGGTGGGGGTAGAGCGGGGGGGCGGGGAGACCCAGTACTTC | CASGLVGVERGGGETQYF | TRBJ2-5 | - | TRBV12-5 | TRBD2
TGTGCCAGCAGTTACCGCATAGGAGGACAGTATAGCTACACCTTC | CASSYRIGGQYSYTF | TRBJ1-2 | - | TRBV6-6 | -
TGCAGTGCTAGACGGGCCAGCTCTGGAAACACCATATATTTT | CSARRASSGNTIYF | TRBJ1-3 | many | TRBV20-1 | -
TGTGCCAGCAGTTTCGGTGGAAACACCATATATTTT | CASSFGGNTIYF | TRBJ1-3 | many | TRBV11-2 | -
TGCAGCGCGAAGTCAAGGGGGCCCGCCGGGGAGCTGTTTTTT | CSAKSRGPAGELFF | TRBJ2-2 | many | TRBV29-1 | TRBD1
TGTGCCATCAGTGAGTCGGTCGGGACGAACGAGCAGTACTTC | CAISESVGTNEQYF | TRBJ2-7 | many | TRBV10-3 | -
TGTGCCAGCAGCTCACCACAGGGAGGCAGGTACTATGGCTACACCTTC | CASSSPQGGRYYGYTF | TRBJ1-2 | - | TRBV7-9 | -
TGTGCCAGCAGCTTAGTTGGCAGGGGGCAAGATGGCTACACCTTC | CASSLVGRGQDGYTF | TRBJ1-2 | many | TRBV7-9 | TRBD1
TGTGCCAGCAATAGGTGGACTAGCGGGATAAACGAGCAGTACTTC | CASNRWTSGINEQYF | TRBJ2-7 | few | TRBV12-3/TRBV12-4 | TRBD2
TGCGCCAGCAGCCAAGATCAGGGAGGGGGCACTGAAGCTTTCTTT | CASSQDQGGGTEAFF | TRBJ1-1 | - | TRBV7-3 | -
TGTGCCAGCAGTCCCGGGATCAGAGAAAAACTGTTTTTT | CASSPGIREKLFF | TRBJ1-4 | many | TRBV12-3/TRBV12-4 | -
TGTGCCATCGACCGGAACGGGGAGCTGTTTTTT | CAIDRNGELFF | TRBJ2-2 | few | TRBV10-3 | -
TGCAGTGCCCCGGGTCCGAATATTTACGAGCAGTACTTC | CSAPGPNIYEQYF | TRBJ2-7 | - | TRBV20-1 | -
TGTGCCAGTAGTACAGGGACAGGTCCAGTCGACGAGCAGTACTTC | CASSTGTGPVDEQYF | TRBJ2-7 | many | TRBV19 | TRBD1
TGTGCCGGCAGTAAGACAGGGGAGGTCACCGGGGAGCTGTTTTTT | CAGSKTGEVTGELFF | TRBJ2-2 | - | TRBV12-3/TRBV12-4 | TRBD1
TGTGCCAGCAGCTTAGCGAAGGGCCATGAAAAACTGTTTTTT | CASSLAKGHEKLFF | TRBJ1-4 | - | TRBV7-2 | -
TGTGCCACGAGAAAGGGGTTTGAAAGTGAGCAGTACTTC | CATRKGFESEQYF | TRBJ2-7 | - | TRBV7-2 | -
TGTGCCAGCAGCCAAATGCCGTTTGAAGGGCGCTATGGCTACACCTTC | CASSQMPFEGRYGYTF | TRBJ1-2 | - | TRBV11-2 | -
TGCGCCAGCTCGTGGGCTAGCGGGGAAGAGACCCAGTACTTC | CASSWASGEETQYF | TRBJ2-5 | - | TRBV5-1 | TRBD2
TGTGCCAGCACGACTCGATCGAAAGAGACCCAGTACTTC | CASTTRSKETQYF | TRBJ2-5 | few | TRBV6-5 | -
TGTGCCAGTAGTATGCCGGCAGGGGAGAACACTGAAGCTTTCTTT | CASSMPAGENTEAFF | TRBJ1-1 | many | TRBV19 | -
TGCAGTGCTAGAACCTGGGAGCAGGGGTCGGGGTACGAGCAGTACTTC | CSARTWEQGSGYEQYF | TRBJ2-7 | few | TRBV20-1 | -
TGCAGGGCTATACACAGGGTTTCGGACACTGAAGCTTTCTTT | CRAIHRVSDTEAFF | TRBJ1-1 | few | TRBV20-1 | -
TGTGCCAGCAGTTCCAGAAACAGGGATACCTATAATTCACCCCTCCACTTT | CASSSRNRDTYNSPLHF | TRBJ1-6 | once | TRBV10-3 | -
TGTGCCAGCAGTTTAGGAGATGAGGGCTATGGCTACACCTTC | CASSLGDEGYGYTF | TRBJ1-2 | - | TRBV12-3/TRBV12-4 | -
TGTGCCAGCAGCTTAGGAGGGGCTCGCACAGATACGCAGTATTTT | CASSLGGARTDTQYF | TRBJ2-3 | - | TRBV7-2 | -
TGTGCCAGCAGCCCCCGCAAGGATGAGCAGTTCTTC | CASSPRKDEQFF | TRBJ2-1 | - | TRBV7-2 | -